These 10 T cell receptor beta chains were all obtained from the same sample, sequenced in a study of T cell repertoires in cytomegalovirus infection. TCRdb independently ran MiXCR on the reads; one entry per CDR3 protein. The table lists 400,000 or so distinct CDR3 sequences, 15% to 20% of them singletons. The sequenced sample was PBMCs. These TCRs come from a human donor in good health (CMV status not recorded). Some clones in this sample may be carry-over from other donors' samples.

This clonotype was seen repeatedly, ten times or more. The V and J genes are TRBV7-2 and TRBJ2-3, with 10 bases identical to TRBD2. The germline CDR1 and CDR2 sequences are SGHTA and FQGNSA. There are 17 residues in the CDR3. V shed 2 bases and J 4 bases; nucleotides not matched to a gene: 9. The CDR3 nucleotides read TGTGCCAGCAGCTTATTAGCGGGGGGATCAATAGCAGATACGCAGTATTTT. It translates to CASSLLAGGSIADTQYF. Complete variable domain (other parts from reference TRBV7-2 and TRBJ2-3): GAGVSQSPSNKVTEKGKDVELRCDPISGHTALYWYRQSLGQGLEFLIYFQGNSAPDKSGLPSDRFSAERTGGSVSTLTIQRTQQEDSAVYLCASSLLAGGSIADTQYFGPGTRLTVL.

V usage is TRBV9 and J usage is TRBJ1-2, with 9 nucleotides matching TRBD1. The CDR3 has 15 residues. CDR1 SGDLS and CDR2 YYNGEE come from the germline V gene. The junction had 11 bases not matched to a gene; V was cut back by 3 bases and J by 8 bases. The CDR3 DNA follows: TGTGCCAGCAGCGGAACCGGGACAGGGACTTTGGGCTACACCTTC. Encoded protein: CASSGTGTGTLGYTF.

The table lists this clonotype with many counts. V is TRBV7-6 and J is TRBJ2-1, with D possibly being TRBD2 (5 bases). The V and J ends lost 2 bases and 8 bases respectively, with 13 bases between them. The CDR3 consists of 14 residues. Germline V CDR1 and CDR2: SGHVS, FNYEAQ. The chain's CDR3 is CASSLRTGVDEQFF. CDR3 sequence (DNA): TGTGCCAGCAGCTTAAGGACTGGGGTCGATGAGCAGTTCTTC.

There are a few counts of this clonotype. The chain joins TRBV2 to TRBJ2-1; TRBD2 aligns across 7 bases. The CDR3 runs 17 residues. The trim removed 6 bases at V and 4 bases at J, leaving 15 bases unmatched. The germline CDR1 and CDR2 sequences are SNHLY and FYNNEI. In DNA, the CDR3 is TGTGCCAGCAGGGGCTTGGTAGGCGGGAGTGGGTACAATGAGCAGTTCTTC. Its protein product is CASRGLVGGSGYNEQFF.

The chain recombines TRBV20-1 with TRBJ2-7; 7 positions agree with TRBD2. The ends lost 0 bases at V and 2 bases at J; junction bases unmatched: 10. The CDR3 totals 16 residues. Looked up from germline, CDR1 is DFQATT and CDR2 is SNEGSKA (reference sequence). The CDR3 DNA sequence: TGCAGTGCTAGAGATAGGAGAATGGGAGGGGCCTACGAGCAGTACTTC. Amino acids: CSARDRRMGGAYEQYF.

This chain links TRBV6-8 with TRBJ1-5, with D possibly matching TRBD1 (6 bases). Trimming stripped 4 bases from V and 6 bases from J, with 22 bases between. The length of the CDR3 is 17 residues. CDR1 and CDR2 from the germline V gene are MNHGY and SAAAGT. CDR3 protein: CASSLPAPAGGGQPQHF. In DNA form, the CDR3 reads TGTGCCAGCAGTTTACCCGCCCCCGCCGGGGGCGGTCAGCCCCAGCATTTT.

This clonotype was found many times. This chain connects TRBV28 to TRBJ2-3, with 7 nucleotides matching TRBD1. The CDR3 has 13 amino acids. J lost 8 bases, V lost 7 bases, and 9 bases had no gene match. The germline V gene encodes CDR1 MDHEN and CDR2 SYDVKM. CDR3 nucleotide sequence: TGTGCCAGCACCCTAGGGGGCCCGGGTACGCAGTATTTT. Translated, it gives CASTLGGPGTQYF.

This clonotype came up a few times. This chain joins TRBV9 and TRBJ2-7; 9 bases fit TRBD2. V lost 1 base and J lost 4; bases outside the gene matches: 12. This CDR3 region has 17 residues. The V gene's germline CDR1 is SGDLS and CDR2 YYNGEE. In nucleotides, the CDR3 is TGTGCCAGCAGCGTAAGTGGCGGGGCGGGAGGGCCGTACGAGCAGTACTTC. Protein product: CASSVSGGAGGPYEQYF.

There are a few counts of this clonotype. CDR3 amino acids: CASRHLAGGPGEQFF. The CDR3 coding sequence is TGCGCCAGCAGACACCTAGCGGGGGGGCCTGGTGAGCAGTTCTTC. The chain has TRBV4-1 and TRBJ2-1, with TRBD2 matching 12 bases. This CDR3 spans 15 amino acids. V was clipped by 6 bases and J by 9 bases; unmatched bases: 9. Germline assignment: CDR1 MGHRA and CDR2 YSYEKL.

This clonotype appeared many times. The V call is TRBV7-2, the J call TRBJ2-7, with unresolved D. Trimming took 1 base from V and 2 from J, leaving 12 bases between them. Germline CDR1 and CDR2: SGHTA and FQGNSA. The CDR3 is 15 residues long. The chain's CDR3 is CASSLGWAAPYEQYF. The CDR3, as DNA: TGTGCCAGCAGCTTAGGATGGGCGGCTCCCTACGAGCAGTACTTC.